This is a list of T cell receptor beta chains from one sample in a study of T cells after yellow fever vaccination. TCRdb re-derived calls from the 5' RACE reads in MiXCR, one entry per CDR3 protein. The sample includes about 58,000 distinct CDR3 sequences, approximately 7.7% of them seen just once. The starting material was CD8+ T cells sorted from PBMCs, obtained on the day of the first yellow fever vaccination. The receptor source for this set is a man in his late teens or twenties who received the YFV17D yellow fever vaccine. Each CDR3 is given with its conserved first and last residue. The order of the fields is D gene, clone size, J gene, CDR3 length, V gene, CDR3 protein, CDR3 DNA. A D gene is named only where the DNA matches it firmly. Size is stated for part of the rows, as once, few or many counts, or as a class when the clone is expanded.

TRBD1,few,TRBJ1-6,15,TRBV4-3,CASSQAAGGFSPLHF,TGCGCCAGCAGCCAAGCGGCAGGGGGGTTCTCACCCCTCCACTTT
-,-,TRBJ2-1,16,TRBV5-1,CASSSWGGRSYNEQFF,TGCGCCAGCAGCTCCTGGGGGGGGCGTTCCTACAATGAGCAGTTCTTC
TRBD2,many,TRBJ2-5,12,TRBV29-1,CSATPGGETQYF,TGCAGCGCCACGCCCGGGGGGGAGACCCAGTACTTC
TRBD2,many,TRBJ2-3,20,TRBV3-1,CASSQEVGLAGGFSTDTQYF,TGTGCCAGCAGCCAAGAGGTGGGGCTAGCGGGGGGCTTTTCCACAGATACGCAGTATTTT
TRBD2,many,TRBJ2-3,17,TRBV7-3,CASSFYSGGHSTDTQYF,TGTGCCAGCAGCTTTTATAGCGGGGGGCATAGCACAGATACGCAGTATTTT
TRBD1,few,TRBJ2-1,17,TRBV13,CASSPLGSGGIYNEQFF,TGTGCCAGCAGCCCCTTAGGGTCAGGGGGAATATACAATGAGCAGTTCTTC
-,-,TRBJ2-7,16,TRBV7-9,CASSPGGAGVVQGQYF,TGTGCCAGCAGCCCCGGTGGGGCAGGGGTTGTTCAAGGGCAGTACTTC
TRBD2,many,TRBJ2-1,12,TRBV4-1,CASSPSSGRQFF,TGCGCCAGCAGCCCTTCTAGCGGGAGACAGTTCTTC
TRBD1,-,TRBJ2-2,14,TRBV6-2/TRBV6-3,CASTRDSGTGELFF,TGTGCCAGCACCAGGGACAGTGGGACCGGGGAGCTGTTTTTT
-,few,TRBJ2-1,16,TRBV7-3,CASSLGVWGSYNEQFF,TGTGCCAGCAGTCTGGGGGTATGGGGGTCCTACAATGAGCAGTTCTTC
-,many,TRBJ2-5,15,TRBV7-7,CASSLDGGGLETQYF,TGTGCTAGCAGCTTAGATGGGGGGGGCCTGGAGACCCAGTACTTC
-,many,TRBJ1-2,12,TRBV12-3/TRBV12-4,CASTQGRRGYTF,TGTGCCAGCACCCAGGGTCGTCGTGGCTACACCTTC
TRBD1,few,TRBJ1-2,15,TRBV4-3,CASSQGATGDYGYTF,TGCGCCAGCAGCCAAGGTGCGACAGGGGACTATGGCTACACCTTC
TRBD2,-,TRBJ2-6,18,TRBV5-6,CASSPLAGALSGANVLTF,TGTGCCAGCAGCCCACTAGCGGGGGCGCTCTCTGGGGCCAACGTCCTGACTTTC
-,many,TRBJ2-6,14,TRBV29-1,CSVQQGTGANVLTF,TGCAGCGTTCAACAGGGAACTGGGGCCAACGTCCTGACTTTC
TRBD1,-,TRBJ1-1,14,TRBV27,CASILTGGNTEAFF,TGTGCCAGCATCTTGACAGGGGGGAACACTGAAGCTTTCTTT
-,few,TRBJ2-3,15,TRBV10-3,CAIRGGGGATDTQYF,TGTGCCATCAGGGGAGGAGGGGGCGCGACAGATACGCAGTATTTT
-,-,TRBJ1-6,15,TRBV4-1,CASSQDGGSDSPLHF,TGCGCCAGCAGCCAAGATGGAGGGTCGGACTCACCCCTCCACTTT
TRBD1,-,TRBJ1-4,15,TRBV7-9,CASSTTPTGDEKLFF,TGTGCCAGCAGCACGACCCCGACAGGGGATGAAAAACTGTTTTTT
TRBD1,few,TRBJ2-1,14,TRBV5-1,CASSPYRDRDEQFF,TGCGCCAGCAGCCCCTACCGGGACAGGGATGAGCAGTTCTTC
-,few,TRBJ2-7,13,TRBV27,CASSLSGLSEQYF,TGTGCCAGCAGTTTATCAGGGTTAAGCGAGCAGTACTTC
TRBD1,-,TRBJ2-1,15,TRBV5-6,CASSLAQGAYNEQFF,TGTGCCAGCAGCTTGGCACAGGGGGCATACAATGAGCAGTTCTTC
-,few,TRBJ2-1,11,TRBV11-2,CASSFLNEQFF,TGTGCCAGCAGCTTTCTCAATGAGCAGTTCTTC
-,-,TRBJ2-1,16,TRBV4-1,CASSPAGGAGYNEQFF,TGCGCCAGCAGCCCGGCAGGGGGGGCCGGCTACAATGAGCAGTTCTTC
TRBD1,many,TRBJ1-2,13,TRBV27,CATRAGTGGGYTF,TGTGCCACCAGAGCCGGGACAGGGGGTGGCTACACCTTC
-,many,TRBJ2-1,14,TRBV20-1,CSARDQGWGNEQFF,TGCAGTGCTAGAGATCAGGGATGGGGCAATGAGCAGTTCTTC
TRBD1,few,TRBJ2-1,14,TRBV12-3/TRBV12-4,CASSPDRVQDEQFF,TGTGCCAGCAGTCCAGACAGGGTACAGGATGAGCAGTTCTTC
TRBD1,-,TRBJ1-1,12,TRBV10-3,CAITGTGAEAFF,TGTGCCATCACCGGGACAGGGGCTGAAGCTTTCTTT
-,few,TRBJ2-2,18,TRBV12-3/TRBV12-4,CACSLVARPNPNTGELFF,TGTGCCTGCAGTTTAGTAGCCAGGCCGAACCCGAACACCGGGGAGCTGTTTTTT
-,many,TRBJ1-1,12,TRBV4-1,CASSQLNTEAFF,TGCGCCAGCAGCCAACTGAACACTGAAGCTTTCTTT
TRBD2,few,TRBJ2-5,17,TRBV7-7,CASSLDSGGALTETQYF,TGTGCCAGCAGCTTAGATAGCGGGGGGGCCCTAACGGAGACCCAGTACTTC
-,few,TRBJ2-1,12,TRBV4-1,CASRRISNEQFF,TGCGCCAGCAGGCGAATTTCCAATGAGCAGTTCTTC
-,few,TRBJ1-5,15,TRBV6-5,CASSYTRGRGQPQHF,TGTGCCAGCAGTTACACCCGGGGAAGAGGGCAGCCCCAGCATTTT
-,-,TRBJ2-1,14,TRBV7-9,CARSPGGRHNEQFF,TGTGCCAGGAGCCCCGGGGGCCGGCACAATGAGCAGTTCTTC
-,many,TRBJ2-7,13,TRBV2,CASSPLPGDEQYF,TGTGCCAGCAGTCCACTGCCGGGGGATGAGCAGTACTTC